The 10 T cell receptor beta chains below come from one sample, sequenced in a study of T cell responses to AZD1222 COVID-19 vaccine. Sequenced by immunoSEQ multiplex PCR; TCRdb stores in-frame clones only, minus some. The sample records 95,000 to 130,000 clones, roughly 92% being singletons. Sequenced here: peripheral blood, sampled 28 days after the second AZD1222 dose. Every receptor here comes from an adult who received the AZD1222 COVID-19 vaccine.

The chain is built from TRBV6-7 and TRBJ2-1, with D possibly being TRBD2 (5 bases). TRBV6-7 is designated an ORF whose function remains uncertain. The CDR3 sequence is 13 residues long. Trimming removed 6 bases from V and 6 bases from J, with 12 bases in between. The CDR3 coding sequence is TGTGCCAGCAGGTCCGGCGGGTGCAATGAGCAGTTCTTC. Translating it yields CASRSGGCNEQFF.

The chain recombines TRBV7-8 with TRBJ2-4, with D possibly being TRBD2 (6 bases). V gave up 4 bases and J gave up 0 bases, with 13 bases separating them. CDR3 length: 16 residues. Germline CDR1 is SGHVS and CDR2 is FQNEAQ. The CDR3, as DNA: TGTGCCAGCAGCTCCTCAGCGGGCGTAGCCAAAAACATTCAGTACTTC. Translated, it gives CASSSSAGVAKNIQYF. Together with reference TRBV7-8 and TRBJ2-4, the CDR3 gives the full variable domain: GAGVSQSPRYKVAKRGQDVALRCDPISGHVSLFWYQQALGQGPEFLTYFQNEAQLDKSGLPSDRFFAERPEGSVSTLKIQRTQQEDSAVYLCASSSSAGVAKNIQYFGAGTRLSVL.

The rearrangement links TRBV6-1 to TRBJ2-7; TRBD2 aligns across 10 bases. This CDR3 region has 16 residues. V trimming: 4 bases; J trimming: 6 bases; junction bases outside the gene matches: 12. Germline V lookup: CDR1 MNHNS, CDR2 SASEGT. The CDR3 region has the DNA TGTGCCAGCAGTGCAATAGAGTCTAGCGGGAGCGCCGAGCAGTACTTC. Its translation: CASSAIESSGSAEQYF.

This clone was detected once. The chain uses TRBV7-9 and TRBJ2-7, with D perhaps matching TRBD1 (5 bases). The CDR3 covers 13 residues. V lost 7 bases, J lost 5 bases, and 15 bases lay in between. Per germline, CDR1 SEHNR and CDR2 FQNEAQ (reference sequence). The CDR3: CASIPAGLHEQYF. CDR3 coding DNA: TGTGCCAGCATCCCGGCAGGGTTACACGAGCAGTACTTC.

V usage is TRBV7-9 and J usage is TRBJ1-1; D call uncertain. The germline V gene has CDR1 SEHNR and CDR2 FQNEAQ (reference sequence). This CDR3 contains 14 residues. The V end lost 3 bases, the J end lost 1 base, and 9 bases lay between the germline ends. Here the CDR3 reads CASSLLGRNTEAFF. The CDR3 DNA reads as TGTGCCAGCAGCTTGCTGGGCAGGAACACTGAAGCTTTCTTT.

The CDR3 sequence: CASSSGQGRPNEKLFF. As DNA, the CDR3 is TGTGCCAGCAGTTCAGGACAGGGCCGACCTAATGAAAAACTGTTTTTT. The genes are TRBV6-5 and TRBJ1-4; 8 bases agree with TRBD1. CDR3 size: 16 residues. Germline CDR1 reads MNHEY; CDR2 reads SVGAGI. V lost 4 bases to trimming and J lost 3 bases; unmatched junction nucleotides: 7.

J is TRBJ2-7 and V is TRBV9; the D is unclear. Germline CDR1 and CDR2: SGDLS and YYNGEE. Trimming took 0 bases from V and 2 from J, leaving 9 bases between them. This CDR3 is built from 14 residues. CDR3 protein: CASSVDPGPYEQYF. CDR3 DNA sequence: TGTGCCAGCAGCGTAGATCCGGGCCCCTACGAGCAGTACTTC.

The V and J genes are TRBV19 and TRBJ2-7; no firm D call. From germline, CDR1 is LNHDA and CDR2 SQIVND (reference sequence). The V end lost 8 bases, the J end lost 0 bases, and 5 bases lay between the germline ends. The CDR3 contains 11 residues. Here the CDR3 reads CASGSSYEQYF. The CDR3 bases are TGTGCCAGTGGCAGCTCCTACGAGCAGTACTTC. The entire variable domain, with the rest obtained from reference TRBV19 and TRBJ2-7, is as follows: DGGITQSPKYLFRKEGQNVTLSCEQNLNHDAMYWYRQDPGQGLRLIYYSQIVNDFQKGDIAEGYSVSREKKESFPLTVTSAQKNPTAFYLCASGSSYEQYFGPGTRLTVT.

V and J are TRBV19 and TRBJ2-7, with D tentatively TRBD1 (6 bases). CDR1 is LNHDA, CDR2 SQIVND, per germline (reference sequence). This CDR3 is built from 14 residues. V lost 3 bases and J lost 7, with 16 bases in between. The CDR3 protein is CASSILQGNGEQYF. DNA of the CDR3: TGTGCCAGTAGTATTTTACAGGGAAACGGGGAGCAGTACTTC.

In this sample, this clone turned up a few times. CDR3 DNA sequence: TGTGCCAGCAGCGCGGGACAGGGGGGGTACAATGAGCAGTTCTTC. It is translated as CASSAGQGGYNEQFF. This chain connects TRBV5-8 to TRBJ2-1; 11 positions match TRBD1. This CDR3 comprises 15 residues. Germline loops: CDR1 SGHTS, CDR2 YDEGEE. V shed 4 bases, J shed 4 bases, and the junction held 4 bases outside the gene matches.